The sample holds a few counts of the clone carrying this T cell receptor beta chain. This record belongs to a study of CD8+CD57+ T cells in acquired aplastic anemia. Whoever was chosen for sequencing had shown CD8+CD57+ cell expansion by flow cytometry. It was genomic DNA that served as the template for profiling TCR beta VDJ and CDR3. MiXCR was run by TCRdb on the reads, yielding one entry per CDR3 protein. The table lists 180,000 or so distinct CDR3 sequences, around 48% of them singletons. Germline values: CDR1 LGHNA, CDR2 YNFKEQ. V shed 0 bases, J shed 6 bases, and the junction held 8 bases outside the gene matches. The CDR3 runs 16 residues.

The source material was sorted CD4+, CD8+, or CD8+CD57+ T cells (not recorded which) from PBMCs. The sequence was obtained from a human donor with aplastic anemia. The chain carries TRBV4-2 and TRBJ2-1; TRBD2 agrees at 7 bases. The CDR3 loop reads CASSQENGGTFNEQFF. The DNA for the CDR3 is TGTGCCAGCAGCCAAGAGAACGGGGGGACCTTCAATGAGCAGTTCTTC.